A single T cell receptor beta chain is shown here with its context. Its cognate antigen is unknown. Germline V CDR1 and CDR2: SGHTA, FQGTGA. The germline V and J ends were trimmed by 1 base and 1 base, with 16 bases remaining between them. CDR3 length: 17 amino acids. The sample originates from a study of post-analysis software for immune sequencing data. The study, taken as a whole, reports: In patients, TRBV5-6, TRBV5-1 and TRBV20-1 belonged to five TRBV segments found more frequently than in controls.

The library was made from cDNA and included unique molecular identifiers. TCRdb called the PCR reads again in MiXCR, with one record for every CDR3 protein. The profile shows hundreds of thousands of distinct CDR3 sequences, around 64% of them singletons. This TCR was recovered from a girl under 10 years old with multiple sclerosis. This chain joins TRBV7-3 and TRBJ1-1; no firm D call. The sequencing input was blood. CDR3 coding DNA: TGTGCCAGCAGCTTAAGGCGTTCAGAGATACCGAACACTGAAGCTTTCTTT. Its protein is CASSLRRSEIPNTEAFF. Complete variable domain (other parts from reference TRBV7-3 and TRBJ1-1): GAGVSQTPSNKVTEKGKYVELRCDPISGHTALYWYRQSLGQGPEFLIYFQGTGAADDSGLPNDRFFAVRPEGSVSTLKIQRTERGDSAVYLCASSLRRSEIPNTEAFFGQGTRLTVV.